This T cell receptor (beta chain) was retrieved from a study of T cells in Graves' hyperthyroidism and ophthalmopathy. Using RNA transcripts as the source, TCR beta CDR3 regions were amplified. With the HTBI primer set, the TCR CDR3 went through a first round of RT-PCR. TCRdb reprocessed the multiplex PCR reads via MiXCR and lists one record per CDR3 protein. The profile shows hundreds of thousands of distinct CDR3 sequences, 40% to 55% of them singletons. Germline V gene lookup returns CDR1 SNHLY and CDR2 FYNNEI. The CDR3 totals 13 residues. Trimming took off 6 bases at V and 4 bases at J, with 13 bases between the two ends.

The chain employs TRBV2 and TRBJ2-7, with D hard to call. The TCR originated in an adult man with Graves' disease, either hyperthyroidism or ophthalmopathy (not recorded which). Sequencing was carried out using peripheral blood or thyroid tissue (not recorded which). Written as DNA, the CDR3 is TGTGCCAGCAGGATGGGCTCTGGATACGAGCAGTACTTC. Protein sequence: CASRMGSGYEQYF.